This TCR beta chain was found in a study of beta chain features in type 1 diabetes (dated by TCRdb to the late 2010s). Regarding the research as a whole: No differences in mean age, gender distribution, total cell number or subset yield were found between patients and healthy donors. Across all samples, approximately 100 million sorted cells were examined, and cell number per subset correlated strongly with RNA yield. Naive and central memory subsets were obtained from all 30 or so donors, but regulatory and stem cell-like memory subsets were isolated from only 8 patients and about 8 healthy donors. The study compared the TCRB repertoires of sorted circulating CD4+ T cell subsets in recently diagnosed type 1 diabetes patients with those in matched healthy donors. Study-level results and caveats: Naive, central memory and regulatory TCRB repertoires appeared more similar among patients than among healthy donors. Because cDNA was sequenced instead of genomic DNA, activated cells with high expression could be over-represented, although the groups did not differ in activation or CD3 levels. Because the HLA sub-analyses included only small numbers of individuals, any influence of HLA type on TCRB rearrangement was left unresolved. A moderate but significant shortening of TCRB CDR3 length was observed in type 1 diabetes patients in all four CD4+ subsets. At VDJ recombination sites, type 1 diabetes patients had fewer insertions and more deleted nucleotides, which implies abnormalities in thymic rearrangement. Shorter templates might have been favored by PCR, but patient and control samples were amplified and corrected together, so both groups would have been affected equally by any skew.

Each donor gave one peripheral blood draw, averaging approximately 120 mL, which was collected into heparinised tubes. A BD FACSAria II was used to sort naive, central memory, regulatory and stem cell-like memory CD4+ T cells with a panel that included CD45RO, CCR7, CD25, CD127, CD95 and CD27. A purity above 98% was achieved for all sorted populations. PBMCs were isolated right away by Lymphoprep density gradient centrifugation and were stained directly, without culture. To minimize batch effects, samples were stained and sorted in pairs, one healthy donor with one patient per experiment. The germline V and J ends show losses of 4 bases and 1 base respectively, and no gene match explains 7 bases of the junction. CDR3 length: 15 amino acids, cysteine to phenylalanine. The read is trimmed to its CDR3 DNA, 45 bases read in frame from base 1. CDR1 and CDR2 are drawn from the germline V gene: SGHDN, FVKESK.

With respect to this clone: This clone's antigen is unknown. No base qualities exist here, and no much larger clone lies one base off it.

The entire amount of isolated RNA was reverse transcribed using the High Capacity cDNA Reverse Transcription Kit, so the sequenced TCRB transcripts were expressed ones. Naive, central memory and regulatory T cell samples underwent deep immunoSEQ sequencing, averaging around 3.9 million total reads per sample. Sorted cells were lysed in RLT buffer and RNA was extracted with DNase-treated RNeasy Micro or Mini kits, depending on cell number. Each cell subset was processed separately to prevent cross-contamination, with patient and healthy donor samples processed together. The immunoSEQ multiplex PCR was used to amplify TCRB sequences from cDNA, generating 87-bp fragments that spanned the CDR3 region. The amplicons were sequenced using the Illumina HiSeq platform. The original pipeline was this. Synthetic template baselines were used to correct PCR bias computationally, reads within Hamming distance 2 were collapsed together, and singletons that could not be merged were discarded. Reads were aligned to IMGT to assign V, D and J genes, CDR3 length, and insertions or deletions at six rearrangement sites. Within each subset, clonotype counts were normalized to sorted cell number, after which true diversity and Gini coefficients were computed with the tcR R package. Repertoire sharing was quantified using the overlap coefficient calculated on TCRB nucleotide sequences. As a proxy for the pre-selection repertoire, out-of-frame TCRB sequences from naive cells were analyzed. TCRdb retrieved this table from immuneACCESS and kept in-frame rearrangements only. Not all clones are present; in checked studies, unresolved V genes account for under half, and no reason is known for the remainder. V and J calls and clone size are given by that table; D and trimming were obtained from the DNA. This sample is represented by 300,000 to 400,000 clones; roughly 13% of them were singletons. In total, the top ten clones hold approximately 0.015% of the sample.

What was sequenced was naive CD4+ T cells from blood. Reading the label with the study, this specimen's cell subset or site is: true naive CD4+ T cells. Here the chain combines TRBV14 and TRBJ2-7; TRBD2 fits 7 bases in the junction. The TCR was taken from a man aged 18 to 35 in good health. In nucleotides, the sequence is TGTGCCAGCAGCCGCACCCTCGGGGGGTCCTACGAGCAGTACTTC. Its translation is CASSRTLGGSYEQYF.